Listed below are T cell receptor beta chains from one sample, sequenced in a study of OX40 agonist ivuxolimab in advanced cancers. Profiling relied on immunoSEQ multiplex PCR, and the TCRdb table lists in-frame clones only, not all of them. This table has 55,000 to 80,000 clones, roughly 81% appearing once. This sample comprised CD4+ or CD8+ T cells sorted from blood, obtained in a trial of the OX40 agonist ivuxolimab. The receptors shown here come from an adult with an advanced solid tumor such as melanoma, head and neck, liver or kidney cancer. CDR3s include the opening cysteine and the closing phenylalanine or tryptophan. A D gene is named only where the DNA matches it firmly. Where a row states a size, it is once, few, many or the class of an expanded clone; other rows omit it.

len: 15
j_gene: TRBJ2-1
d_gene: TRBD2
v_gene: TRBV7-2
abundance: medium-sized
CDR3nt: TGTGCCAGCAGCTCGGGACTAGCGGGAGGCAATGAGCAGTTCTTC
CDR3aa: CASSSGLAGGNEQFF

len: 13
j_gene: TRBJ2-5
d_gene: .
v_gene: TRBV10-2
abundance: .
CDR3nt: TGCGCCAGCAGTGCTGGACTTGGTGGGACCCAGTACTTC
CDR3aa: CASSAGLGGTQYF

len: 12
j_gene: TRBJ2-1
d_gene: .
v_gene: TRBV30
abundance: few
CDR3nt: TGTGCCTGGAGAGGTAACGGCGATGAGCAGTTCTTC
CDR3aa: CAWRGNGDEQFF

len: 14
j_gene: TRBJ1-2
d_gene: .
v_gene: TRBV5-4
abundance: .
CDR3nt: TGTGCCAGCACCACCGTAACAGGGAGAGGCGGCTACACCTTC
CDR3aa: CASTTVTGRGGYTF

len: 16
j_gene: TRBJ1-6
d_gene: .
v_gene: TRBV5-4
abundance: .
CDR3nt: TGTGCCAGCAGCTTGTCCCAGAGCTCCTATAATTCACCCCTCCACTTT
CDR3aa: CASSLSQSSYNSPLHF

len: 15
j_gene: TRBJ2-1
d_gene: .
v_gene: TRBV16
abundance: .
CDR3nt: TGTGCCAGCAGCCCCATCCACTTAGGATACAATGAGCAGTTCTTC
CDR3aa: CASSPIHLGYNEQFF

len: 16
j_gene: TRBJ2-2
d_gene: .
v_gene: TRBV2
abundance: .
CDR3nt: TGTGCCAGCAGTGTGCAGGGGAGGGGAAACACCGGGGAGCTGTTTTTT
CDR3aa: CASSVQGRGNTGELFF

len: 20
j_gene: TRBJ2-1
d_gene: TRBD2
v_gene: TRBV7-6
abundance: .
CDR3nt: TGTGCCAGCAGCTTAGCACCGGGACTAGCGGGAGGCCCTTTAGGGGATGAGCAGTTCTTC
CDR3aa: CASSLAPGLAGGPLGDEQFF

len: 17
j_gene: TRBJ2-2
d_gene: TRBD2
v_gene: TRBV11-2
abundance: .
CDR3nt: TGTGCCAGCAGATCCGTTAGCGGGAGGTCGCGAACCGGGGAGCTGTTTTTT
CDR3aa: CASRSVSGRSRTGELFF

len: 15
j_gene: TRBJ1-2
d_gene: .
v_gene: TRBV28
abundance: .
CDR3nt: TGTGCCAGCAGTTTATGGGACAAGACGAACTATGGCTACACCTTC
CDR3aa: CASSLWDKTNYGYTF

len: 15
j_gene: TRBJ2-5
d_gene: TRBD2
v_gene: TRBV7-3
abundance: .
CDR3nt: TGTGCCAGCAGCTTAGCGGGAGGGGATCAAGAGACCCAGTACTTC
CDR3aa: CASSLAGGDQETQYF

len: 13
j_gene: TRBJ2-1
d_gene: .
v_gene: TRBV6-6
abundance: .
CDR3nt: TGTGCCAGCAGACTCTTAACCTCCAATGAGCAGTTCTTC
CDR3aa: CASRLLTSNEQFF

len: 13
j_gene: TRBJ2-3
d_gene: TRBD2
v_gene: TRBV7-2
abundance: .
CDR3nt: TGTGCCAGCAGCCGGGGGGGCACAGATACGCAGTATTTT
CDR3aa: CASSRGGTDTQYF

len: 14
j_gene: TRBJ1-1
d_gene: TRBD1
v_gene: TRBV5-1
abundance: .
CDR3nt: TGCGCCAGCAGCTTTAGGGGGCGTGGGACTGAAGCTTTCTTT
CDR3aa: CASSFRGRGTEAFF

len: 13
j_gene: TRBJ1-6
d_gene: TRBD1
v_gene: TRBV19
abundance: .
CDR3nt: TGTGCCAGTGGGACAGCCTATAATTCACCCCTCCACTTT
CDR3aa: CASGTAYNSPLHF

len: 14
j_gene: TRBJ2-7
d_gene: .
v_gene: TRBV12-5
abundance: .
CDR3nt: TGTGCTAGTGGTTTGGACAGTTCCTCCTACGAGCAGTACTTC
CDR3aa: CASGLDSSSYEQYF

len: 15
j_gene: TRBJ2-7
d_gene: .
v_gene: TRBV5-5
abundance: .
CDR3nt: TGTGCCAGCAGCCGGATGGAGGGAAGGTGGGTCGAGCAGTACTTC
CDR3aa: CASSRMEGRWVEQYF

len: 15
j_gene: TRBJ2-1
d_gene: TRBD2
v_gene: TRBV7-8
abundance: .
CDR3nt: TGTGCCAGCAGGCGGGCGGGGGGCTCCTACAATGAGCAGTTCTTC
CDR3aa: CASRRAGGSYNEQFF

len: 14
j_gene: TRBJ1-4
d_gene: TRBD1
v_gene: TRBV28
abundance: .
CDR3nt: TGTGCCAGCAGTTTACAGGGGGCGGTTGAAAAACTGTTTTTT
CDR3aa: CASSLQGAVEKLFF

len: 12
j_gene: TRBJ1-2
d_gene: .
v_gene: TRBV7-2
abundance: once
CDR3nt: TGTGCCAGCGGTAGGGGTAACTATGGCTACACCTTC
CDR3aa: CASGRGNYGYTF

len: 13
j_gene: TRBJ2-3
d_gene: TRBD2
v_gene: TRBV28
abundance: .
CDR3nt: TGTGCCAGCATACTAGCGGGATCAGATACGCAGTATTTT
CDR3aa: CASILAGSDTQYF

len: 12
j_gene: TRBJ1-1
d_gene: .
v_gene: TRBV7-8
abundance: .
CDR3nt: TGTGCCAGCAGCTTTACGGGCACTGAAGCTTTCTTT
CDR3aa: CASSFTGTEAFF

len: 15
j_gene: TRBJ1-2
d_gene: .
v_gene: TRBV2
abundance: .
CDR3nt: TGTGCCAGCAGTGACCCCATATTACCGATCTATGGCTACACCTTC
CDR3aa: CASSDPILPIYGYTF

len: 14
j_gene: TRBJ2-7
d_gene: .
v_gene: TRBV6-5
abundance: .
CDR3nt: TGTGCCAGCAGTCGGACAGTGAGCTCCTACGAGCAGTACTTC
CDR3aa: CASSRTVSSYEQYF

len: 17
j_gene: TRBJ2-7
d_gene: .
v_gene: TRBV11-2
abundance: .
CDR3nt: TGTGCCAGCAGCTTAGATACAGGTTCTAAGGTGGCCTACGAGCAGTACTTC
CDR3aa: CASSLDTGSKVAYEQYF

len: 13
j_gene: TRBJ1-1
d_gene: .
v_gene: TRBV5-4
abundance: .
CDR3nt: TGTGCCAGCAGCTTGACACCGAACACTGAAGCTTTCTTT
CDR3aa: CASSLTPNTEAFF

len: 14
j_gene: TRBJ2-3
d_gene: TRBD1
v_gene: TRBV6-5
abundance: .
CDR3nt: TGTGCCAGCAGTTGGCACAGGGGGACAGATACGCAGTATTTT
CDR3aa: CASSWHRGTDTQYF

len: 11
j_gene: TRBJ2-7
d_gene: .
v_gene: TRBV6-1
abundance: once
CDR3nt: TGTGCCAGCAGGTTCTCCTACGAGCAGTACTTC
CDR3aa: CASRFSYEQYF

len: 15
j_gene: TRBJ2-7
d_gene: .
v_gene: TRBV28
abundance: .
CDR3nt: TGTGCCAGCAGTACTGGACAGCGCCTCGCCTACGAGCAGTACTTC
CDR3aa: CASSTGQRLAYEQYF

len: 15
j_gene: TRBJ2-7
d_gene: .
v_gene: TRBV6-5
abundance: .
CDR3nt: TGTGCCAGCAGTTACAGAGAACGAGGGATCTACGAGCAGTACTTC
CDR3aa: CASSYRERGIYEQYF

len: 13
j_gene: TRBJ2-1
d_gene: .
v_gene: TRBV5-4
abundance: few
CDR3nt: TGTGCCAGCAGCTTCCCAGGGTTCAATGAGCAGTTCTTC
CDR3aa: CASSFPGFNEQFF

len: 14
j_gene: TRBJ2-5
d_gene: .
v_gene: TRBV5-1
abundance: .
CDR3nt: TGCGCCAGTATGGGGTTAGGATGGCAAGAGACCCAGTACTTC
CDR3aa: CASMGLGWQETQYF

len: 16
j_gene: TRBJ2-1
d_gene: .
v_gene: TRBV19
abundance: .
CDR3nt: TGTGCCAGTAGTATGGGGGCGGGAGTAACCTACAATGAGCAGTTCTTC
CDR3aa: CASSMGAGVTYNEQFF

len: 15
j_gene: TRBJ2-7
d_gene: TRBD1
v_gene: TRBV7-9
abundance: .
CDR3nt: TGTGCCAGCAGCTCTTGGACAGGGGATACCTACGAGCAGTACTTC
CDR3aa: CASSSWTGDTYEQYF

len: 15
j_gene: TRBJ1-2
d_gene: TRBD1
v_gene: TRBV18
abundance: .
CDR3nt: TGTGCCAGCTCACCTATACAGGACAGGGGAGATGGCTACACCTTC
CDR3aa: CASSPIQDRGDGYTF

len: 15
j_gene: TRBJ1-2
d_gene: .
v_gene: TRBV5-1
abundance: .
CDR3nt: TGCGCCAGCAGCTTGGGAGGCACAGCTAACTATGGCTACACCTTC
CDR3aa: CASSLGGTANYGYTF

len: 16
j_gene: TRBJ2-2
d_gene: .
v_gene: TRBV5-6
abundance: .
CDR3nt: TGTGCCAGCAGCTTGGGGCCTATTGCGAACACCGGGGAGCTGTTTTTT
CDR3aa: CASSLGPIANTGELFF

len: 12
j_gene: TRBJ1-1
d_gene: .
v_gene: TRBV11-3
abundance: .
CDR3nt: TGTGCCAGCAGCTTACGGAACACTGAAGCTTTCTTT
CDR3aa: CASSLRNTEAFF

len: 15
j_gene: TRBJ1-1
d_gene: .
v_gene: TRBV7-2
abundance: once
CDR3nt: TGTGCCAGCAGCTTAGTAGCAGGAGGGCAGACTGAAGCTTTCTTT
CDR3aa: CASSLVAGGQTEAFF

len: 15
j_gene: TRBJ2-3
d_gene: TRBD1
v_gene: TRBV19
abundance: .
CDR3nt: TGTGCCAGTAGTATTTTGGCAGGGGGCTACGGTACGCAGTATTTT
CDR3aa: CASSILAGGYGTQYF

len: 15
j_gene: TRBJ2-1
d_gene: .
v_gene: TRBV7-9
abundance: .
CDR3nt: TGTGCCAGCAGCTTCCGGGGGAGCTCCTACAATGAGCAGTTCTTC
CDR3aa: CASSFRGSSYNEQFF

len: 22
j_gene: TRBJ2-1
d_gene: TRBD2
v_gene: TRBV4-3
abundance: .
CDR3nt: TGCGCCAGCAGCCGAAGAGTATGGGACGACAAAAAACTAGCGGGGGGCTGGCATGAGCAGTTCTTC
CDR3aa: CASSRRVWDDKKLAGGWHEQFF

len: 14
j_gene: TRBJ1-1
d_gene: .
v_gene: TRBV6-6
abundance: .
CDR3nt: TGTGCCAGCAGTCGGGGGGCCTACAACACTGAAGCTTTCTTT
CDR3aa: CASSRGAYNTEAFF

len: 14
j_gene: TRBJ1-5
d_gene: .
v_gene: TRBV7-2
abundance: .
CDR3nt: TGTGCCACAGCCTGGACAGACAGCAATCAGCCCCAGCATTTT
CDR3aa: CATAWTDSNQPQHF

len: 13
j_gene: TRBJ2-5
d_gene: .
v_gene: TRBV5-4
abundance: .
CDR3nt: TGTGCCAGCAGCGCCGGACAGTTAGAGACCCAGTACTTC
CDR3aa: CASSAGQLETQYF

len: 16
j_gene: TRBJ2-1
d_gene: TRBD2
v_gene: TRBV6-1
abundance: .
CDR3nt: TGTGCCAGCAGTGCTCGGACTAGCGGGGCCTACAATGAGCAGTTCTTC
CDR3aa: CASSARTSGAYNEQFF

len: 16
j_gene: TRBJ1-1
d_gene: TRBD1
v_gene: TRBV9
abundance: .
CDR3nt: TGTGCCAGCAGCCCTCCCCGGGGGGCAGGGGGCACTGAAGCTTTCTTT
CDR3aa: CASSPPRGAGGTEAFF

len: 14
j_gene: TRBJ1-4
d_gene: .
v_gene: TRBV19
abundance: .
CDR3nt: TGTGCCAGTAGTAGACCGTGGGCTAATGAAAAACTGTTTTTT
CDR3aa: CASSRPWANEKLFF

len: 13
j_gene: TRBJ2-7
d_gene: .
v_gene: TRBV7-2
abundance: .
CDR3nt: TGTGCCAGCACCCTTGACCCCACGGGGGAGCAGTACTTC
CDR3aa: CASTLDPTGEQYF

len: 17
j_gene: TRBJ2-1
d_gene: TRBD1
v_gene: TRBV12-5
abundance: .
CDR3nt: TGTGCTAGTGGTTGGGGAGCCGGACAGGGGGCTTTCAATGAGCAGTTCTTC
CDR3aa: CASGWGAGQGAFNEQFF

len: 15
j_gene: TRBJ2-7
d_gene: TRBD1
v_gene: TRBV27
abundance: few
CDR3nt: TGTGCCAGCAGTTTACAGACAGGGCCCACCTACGAGCAGTACTTC
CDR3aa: CASSLQTGPTYEQYF

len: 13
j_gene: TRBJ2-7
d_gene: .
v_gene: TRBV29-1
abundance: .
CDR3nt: TGCAGCGCCAAGGTCGGGACGGTCTACGAGCAGTACTTC
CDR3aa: CSAKVGTVYEQYF

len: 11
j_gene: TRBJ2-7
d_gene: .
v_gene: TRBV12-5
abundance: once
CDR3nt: TGTGCTAGTGCCAACTCCTACGAGCAGTACTTC
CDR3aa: CASANSYEQYF